A single sample gave rise to the 32 T cell receptor beta chains below, sequenced in a study of OX40 agonist ivuxolimab in advanced cancers. Generated by immunoSEQ multiplex PCR, the TCRdb table keeps only in-frame clones and is missing some. The sample lists around 10,000 clones; around 85% were seen once. The sample here was CD4+ or CD8+ T cells sorted from blood, taken in a trial of the OX40 agonist ivuxolimab. The receptor source for this set is an adult with an advanced solid tumor such as melanoma, head and neck, liver or kidney cancer.

The V call is TRBV11-3, the J call TRBJ2-1; 13 bases fit TRBD2. Germline CDR1 is SGHNT and CDR2 is YENEEA. The CDR3 is 16 residues long. V shed 4 bases and J 4 bases; nucleotides not matched to a gene: 4. This CDR3 reads CASSSLAGGQYNEQFF. The CDR3 DNA sequence: TGTGCCAGCAGCTCACTAGCGGGGGGGCAGTACAATGAGCAGTTCTTC.

The CDR3 loop reads CASSFRGGTDTQYF. CDR3 DNA sequence: TGTGCCAGCAGCTTCCGGGGCGGCACAGATACGCAGTATTTT. V usage is TRBV11-2 and J usage is TRBJ2-3; D possibly uses TRBD1 or TRBD2 (5 bases each). The germline V and J ends were trimmed by 3 bases and 1 base, with 8 bases remaining between them. Per the germline V gene, CDR1 is SGHAT and CDR2 is FQNNGV. The CDR3 runs to 14 residues.

This clone was recorded once. The V call is TRBV7-9, the J call TRBJ2-7, with 7 bases fitting TRBD1. The junction had 14 bases not matched to a gene; V was cut back by 5 bases and J by 4 bases. The CDR3 spans 16 residues. Germline CDR1 reads SEHNR; CDR2 reads FQNEAQ (reference sequence). The CDR3 DNA sequence: TGTGCCAGCAGCCCTAGACAGGGCGAGGGATGGTACGAGCAGTACTTC. Protein product: CASSPRQGEGWYEQYF.

The rearrangement joins TRBV29-1 to TRBJ2-1, with D tentatively TRBD1 (6 bases). Per germline, CDR1 SQVTM and CDR2 ANQGSEA. CDR3 size: 12 residues. V lost 6 bases to trimming and J lost 8 bases, with 14 bases between them. The CDR3 reads CSVPTTGYEQFF. The CDR3 bases are TGCAGCGTGCCTACGACAGGATATGAGCAGTTCTTC.

The J gene is TRBJ2-7, the V gene TRBV7-9; D might be TRBD1 (5 bases). Trimming removed 5 bases at V and 6 bases at J, with 17 bases between. This CDR3 region has 14 residues. The V gene's germline CDR1 is SEHNR and CDR2 FQNEAQ (reference sequence). CDR3 residues: CASSPDSGRSEQYF. CDR3 nucleotide sequence: TGTGCCAGCAGCCCCGACAGTGGTCGAAGCGAGCAGTACTTC.

The chain combines TRBV2 with TRBJ1-4; D unresolved. CDR3 length: 15 residues. Germline values: CDR1 SNHLY, CDR2 FYNNEI. V was shortened by 1 base and J by 4 bases, with 10 bases between the two germline ends. The CDR3 DNA is TGTGCCAGCAGTGAAGGAGGGCCCTATAATGAAAAACTGTTTTTT. Protein: CASSEGGPYNEKLFF.

The V gene is TRBV11-2, the J gene TRBJ2-6; D gene unclear. Trimming stripped 5 bases from V and 0 bases from J, with 8 bases between. Germline CDR1 SGHAT, CDR2 FQNNGV. This CDR3 is built from 15 residues. For the CDR3, the DNA is TGTGCCAGCAGCCAGATAAACTCTGGGGCCAACGTCCTGACTTTC. Protein product: CASSQINSGANVLTF.

This clone has just one count. The rearrangement joins TRBV28 to TRBJ2-7; TRBD1 or TRBD2 may be the D gene (6 bases each). CDR3 size: 14 residues. V was cut by 7 bases and J by 4 bases, with 17 bases left in between. The germline gives CDR1 MDHEN, CDR2 SYDVKM. CDR3 in DNA: TGTGCCAGCAATGCGGACGGGGGCCCGTACGAGCAGTACTTC. This codes for CASNADGGPYEQYF.

This clone ranks as medium-sized (0.01 to 0.1%). The chain joins TRBV5-4 to TRBJ2-6; no clear D. Germline V CDR1 and CDR2: SGHNT, YYREEE (reference sequence). V lost 2 bases and J lost 0, with 6 bases in between. There are 15 residues in the CDR3. The CDR3 here is CASSFVASGANVLTF. The CDR3, as DNA: TGTGCCAGCAGCTTCGTAGCCTCTGGGGCCAACGTCCTGACTTTC.

The V gene is TRBV11-3, the J gene TRBJ2-7, with D tentatively TRBD1 (5 bases). V was trimmed by 4 bases and J by 3 bases, leaving 16 bases between them. Germline V gene lookup returns CDR1 SGHNT and CDR2 YENEEA. The CDR3 is made up of 15 amino acids. In DNA, the CDR3 is TGTGCCAGCAGCTCGGTACAGGACCCGAACTACGAGCAGTACTTC. Its translation: CASSSVQDPNYEQYF.

This chain joins TRBV11-2 and TRBJ2-7; weak D call: TRBD1 (6 bases). This CDR3 has 16 residues. Germline loops: CDR1 SGHAT, CDR2 FQNNGV. The V end lost 5 bases, the J end lost 3 bases, and 20 bases lay between the germline ends. In nucleotides, the CDR3 is TGTGCCAGCAGCAAAGTTGACAGGACCTACTTCTACGAGCAGTACTTC. Its translation is CASSKVDRTYFYEQYF.

V is TRBV27 and J is TRBJ2-7; 8 positions match TRBD1. V trimming: 5 bases; J trimming: 2 bases; junction bases outside the gene matches: 5. Germline V gene data show CDR1 as MNHEY and CDR2 as SMNVEV (reference sequence). This CDR3 spans 14 amino acids. The CDR3 reads CASSPWTGTYEQYF. In DNA form, the CDR3 reads TGTGCCAGCAGTCCCTGGACAGGGACCTACGAGCAGTACTTC.

The V call is TRBV5-5, the J call TRBJ2-1; D remains unclear. V was cut by 6 bases and J by 4 bases, with 5 bases left in between. Germline-derived CDR1 and CDR2 are SGHKS and YYEKEE (reference sequence). The CDR3 runs 11 residues. The CDR3 loop is CASMLYNEQFF. The CDR3 nucleotides read TGTGCCAGCATGCTTTACAATGAGCAGTTCTTC.

The gene calls are TRBV7-9 and TRBJ2-5; TRBD2 might be the D (5 bases). The germline V gene has CDR1 SEHNR and CDR2 FQNEAQ (reference sequence). Trimming pared 3 bases from V and 3 bases from J, leaving 5 bases between. The CDR3 contains 12 residues. This chain's CDR3 is CASSLREETQYF. CDR3 nucleotide sequence: TGTGCCAGCAGCTTGAGGGAAGAGACCCAGTACTTC.

This clone was seen just once. The chain employs TRBV7-4 and TRBJ1-3, with no clear D. The germline V gene encodes CDR1 SGHVT and CDR2 SQSDAQ. The CDR3 has 16 residues. Deletions cut 3 bases from V and 0 bases from J, with 12 bases between. The CDR3 DNA reads TGTGCCAGCAGCTTGCGGGAGTTCTACTCTGGAAACACCATATATTTT. As protein: CASSLREFYSGNTIYF.

The V gene is TRBV18, the J gene TRBJ1-2; 9 nucleotides match TRBD1. CDR3 length: 15 residues. V gave up 3 bases and J gave up 2 bases; unmatched junction bases: 4. The germline gives CDR1 KGHSH, CDR2 LQKENI. The DNA of the CDR3 is TGTGCCAGCTCACCGGGACAGGGCCCAAACTATGGCTACACCTTC. Amino acids: CASSPGQGPNYGYTF.

J is TRBJ1-4 and V is TRBV23-1, with D tentatively TRBD1 (5 bases). TRBV23-1 is treated as an ORF (open reading frame) with a function not yet certain. This CDR3 comprises 13 residues. Deletions cut 11 bases from V and 8 bases from J, with 18 bases between. The CDR3 is CARLSLSGEKLFF. CDR3 in DNA: TGCGCCCGACTGTCGCTATCAGGGGAAAAACTGTTTTTT.

This chain uses TRBV2 with TRBJ2-5, with 13 bases aligning to TRBD2. V was pared by 10 bases and J by 2 bases, with 7 bases of the junction left unmatched. The CDR3 loop spans 15 amino acids. Looked up from germline, CDR1 is SNHLY and CDR2 is FYNNEI. The CDR3 region is CATATSGGAQETQYF. In DNA, the CDR3 is TGTGCCACTGCCACTAGCGGGGGGGCACAAGAGACCCAGTACTTC.

This clone has a single count. This chain links TRBV7-9 with TRBJ2-1; 8 nucleotides align to TRBD1. The CDR3 sequence is 15 residues long. With V trimmed by 6 bases and J by 3 bases, 7 bases remained unmatched. Germline lookup yields CDR1 SEHNR and CDR2 FQNEAQ (reference sequence). The CDR3 protein is CASRASDRVYNEQFF. The CDR3 DNA reads TGTGCCAGCAGAGCATCGGACAGGGTCTACAATGAGCAGTTCTTC. Full variable domain (missing parts from reference TRBV7-9 and TRBJ2-1): DTGVSQNPRHKITKRGQNVTFRCDPISEHNRLYWYRQTLGQGPEFLTYFQNEAQLEKSRLLSDRFSAERPKGSFSTLEIQRTEQGDSAMYLCASRASDRVYNEQFFGPGTRLTVL.

This clone showed up just once. The chain recombines TRBV7-9 with TRBJ2-1, with 8 bases fitting TRBD1. Germline trimming cut 5 bases from V and 5 bases from J; bases unmatched to any gene: 8. Germline V gives CDR1 SEHNR, CDR2 FQNEAQ (reference sequence). This CDR3 comprises 15 residues. The DNA of the CDR3 is TGTGCCAGCAGCCCCGACAGGGGACTCAACAATGAGCAGTTCTTC. Amino acids: CASSPDRGLNNEQFF.

The genes are TRBV15 and TRBJ1-1; unclear D gene. Trimming pared 1 base from V and 0 bases from J, leaving 3 bases between. The CDR3 length is 13 residues. The germline gives CDR1 LNHNV, CDR2 YYDKDF (reference sequence). The CDR3, as DNA: TGTGCCACCAGCAGAGGACTGAACACTGAAGCTTTCTTT. It yields the protein CATSRGLNTEAFF.

The V gene is TRBV5-4, the J gene TRBJ2-7; possible D gene TRBD1, 8 bases. The CDR3 runs to 11 residues. From germline, CDR1 is SGHNT and CDR2 YYREEE (reference sequence). The ends were cut back, 7 bases at V and 9 bases at J, with 14 bases in the middle. CDR3 sequence: CASQDREGQYF. The CDR3 DNA reads TGTGCCAGCCAGGACAGGGAGGGGCAGTACTTC.

This chain joins TRBV5-1 and TRBJ1-2; D remains ambiguous. Per the germline V gene, CDR1 is SGHRS and CDR2 is YFSETQ. Trimming left V 3 bases short and J 3 bases short, with 12 bases between. This CDR3 has 14 residues. The CDR3: CASSWTGGDYGYTF. The CDR3 region has the DNA TGCGCCAGCAGCTGGACGGGAGGAGACTATGGCTACACCTTC.

This chain connects TRBV7-6 to TRBJ2-7; a weak D match, TRBD2 (5 bases). The CDR3 is 12 amino acids. V lost 5 bases and J 4 bases, leaving 9 bases between the germline ends. Per germline, CDR1 SGHVS and CDR2 FNYEAQ. CDR3 residues: CASSTLGYEQYF. The CDR3 nucleotides are TGTGCCAGCAGCACACTAGGGTACGAGCAGTACTTC.

The V gene is TRBV11-1, the J gene TRBJ2-3; D might be TRBD2 (6 bases). Germline assignment: CDR1 SGHAT and CDR2 FQDESV (reference sequence). The V end was cut by 0 bases, the J end by 0 bases, with 7 bases between. CDR3 size: 15 residues. The CDR3 region has the DNA TGTGCCAGCAGCTTAGCGGGGAGGAGCACAGATACGCAGTATTTT. This sequence encodes CASSLAGRSTDTQYF. Based on the CDR3 plus reference TRBV11-1 and TRBJ2-3, the full variable domain is EAEVAQSPRYKITEKSQAVAFWCDPISGHATLYWYRQILGQGPELLVQFQDESVVDDSQLPKDRFSAERLKGVDSTLKIQPAELGDSAMYLCASSLAGRSTDTQYFGPGTRLTVL.

This clone has just one count. The rearrangement joins TRBV12-1 to TRBJ2-7. TRBV12-1 is assigned pseudogene status. This CDR3 region has 19 residues. CDR3 region: CASSFARRTWYLTSYEQYF. DNA of the CDR3: TGTGCCAGCAGCTTTGCGCGCAGGACCTGGTACCTGACCTCCTACGAGCAGTACTTC.

J is TRBJ2-7 and V is TRBV6-1; a weak D match, TRBD2 (6 bases). From germline, CDR1 is MNHNS and CDR2 SASEGT. CDR3 length equals 14 residues. V lost 1 base to trimming and J lost 3 bases, with 10 bases between them. CDR3 DNA sequence: TGTGCCAGCAGTGAAGGACTAGGAGGCTACGAGCAGTACTTC. This sequence encodes CASSEGLGGYEQYF.

J is TRBJ1-6 and V is TRBV27; D uncertain. The CDR3 covers 15 residues. The V and J ends lost 3 bases and 9 bases respectively, with 15 bases between them. CDR1 and CDR2 from the germline V gene are MNHEY and SMNVEV (reference sequence). The CDR3 sequence: CASSFVTGSGSPLHF. The CDR3, as DNA: TGTGCCAGCAGTTTCGTGACGGGGAGTGGTTCACCCCTCCACTTT.

The J gene is TRBJ2-5, the V gene TRBV7-7, with 7 bases that match TRBD2. CDR1 and CDR2 (germline): SSHAT, FNYEAQ (reference sequence). The CDR3 runs 15 residues. After removal of 8 bases from V and 1 base from J, the junction contained 10 bases not matched to a gene. CDR3 coding DNA: TGTGCCAGCGCGGGGGATCCGGACTCCCAAGAGACCCAGTACTTC. Protein: CASAGDPDSQETQYF.

J is TRBJ2-1 and V is TRBV11-2, with a tentative D call TRBD2 (5 bases). Germline assignment: CDR1 SGHAT and CDR2 FQNNGV. This CDR3 is 11 amino acids long. V gave up 3 bases and J gave up 16 bases, with 13 bases separating them. This chain's CDR3 is CASSFERTAFF. Written as DNA, the CDR3 is TGTGCCAGCAGCTTTGAGCGGACCGCTTTCTTC. Filled out from reference TRBV11-2 and TRBJ2-1, the complete variable domain reads EAGVAQSPRYKIIEKRQSVAFWCNPISGHATLYWYQQILGQGPKLLIQFQNNGVVDDSQLPKDRFSAERLKGVDSTLKIQPAKLEDSAVYLCASSFERTAFFGPGTRLTVL.

The chain links TRBV6-5 to TRBJ2-7, with D hard to call. Trimming took off 5 bases at V and 4 bases at J, with 15 bases between the two ends. The CDR3 runs 14 residues. Germline CDR1 and CDR2: MNHEY and SVGAGI. The CDR3 here is CASSPTGPSYEQYF. CDR3 nucleotide sequence: TGTGCCAGCAGTCCCACCGGCCCCTCATACGAGCAGTACTTC.

This chain's CDR3 is CATTSTGHYEQYF. The CDR3 DNA follows: TGTGCCACCACTTCGACAGGGCACTACGAGCAGTACTTC. The chain couples TRBV19 to TRBJ2-7; 7 nucleotides match TRBD1. Unmatched junction bases numbered 9, after V lost 10 bases and J lost 3 bases. Per the germline V gene, CDR1 is LNHDA and CDR2 is SQIVND (reference sequence). The CDR3 is 13 residues long.